These 29 T cell receptor beta chains originate from one sample sequenced in a study of CD8 T cells in ankylosing spondylitis. TCRdb re-called the 5' RACE reads through MiXCR, storing one row per CDR3 protein. The sample yields 300,000 to 350,000 distinct CDR3 sequences, 11% seen once. Source material: blood, either unsorted or a sorted T cell fraction (not recorded which). The receptors were gathered from a female donor with ankylosing spondylitis or in good health (not recorded which).

This clonotype showed up many times. The rearrangement uses TRBV5-1 and TRBJ2-5; possibly TRBD1 for D (6 bases). Trimming stripped 4 bases from V and 5 bases from J, with 21 bases between. The germline CDR1 and CDR2 sequences are SGHRS and YFSETQ. CDR3 length: 16 amino acids. The CDR3 DNA sequence: TGCGCCAGCAGCCTTGGTCCGTCAGGGGCCTGGGAGACCCAGTACTTC. Translation gives CASSLGPSGAWETQYF.

This clonotype turned up a few times. This sequence joins TRBV4-3 and TRBJ1-1; the D is unclear. Germline loops: CDR1 LGHNA, CDR2 YSLEER. Trimming removed 1 base from V and 1 base from J, with 7 bases in between. The length of the CDR3 is 14 residues. CDR3 region: CASSQGGENTEAFF. In nucleotides, the CDR3 is TGCGCCAGCAGCCAAGGAGGCGAGAACACTGAAGCTTTCTTT.

The rearrangement links TRBV4-2 to TRBJ2-7, with D possibly TRBD2 on 6 matching bases. Germline CDR1 LGHNA, CDR2 YNFKEQ. The CDR3 is 13 residues long. The V end was cut by 3 bases, the J end by 4 bases, with 10 bases between. CDR3 DNA: TGTGCCAGCAGCCAGAGACTAGGATACGAGCAGTACTTC. Translated, it gives CASSQRLGYEQYF.

This clonotype was counted ten times or more. J is TRBJ2-2 and V is TRBV5-1; TRBD1 aligns across 9 bases. The V and J ends lost 0 bases and 4 bases, in that order; junction bases with no gene match: 7. This CDR3 has 17 amino acids. CDR1 SGHRS and CDR2 YFSETQ come from the germline V gene. CDR3 coding DNA: TGCGCCAGCAGCTTGGATCCGGGACAGGGAGCCACCGGGGAGCTGTTTTTT. Its protein product is CASSLDPGQGATGELFF.

The rearrangement uses TRBV7-2 and TRBJ2-1; no definite D call. CDR1 SGHTA and CDR2 FQGNSA come from the germline V gene. This CDR3 spans 15 amino acids. V lost 0 bases and J lost 2, with 8 bases in between. The CDR3 nucleotides are TGTGCCAGCAGCTTAGCCCTCTCCGCCTACAATGAGCAGTTCTTC. It codes for CASSLALSAYNEQFF.

The table lists this clonotype with many counts. CDR3 in amino acids: CASSSGLGSGQPQHF. The CDR3 DNA follows: TGCGCCAGCAGCTCAGGGTTAGGATCCGGTCAGCCCCAGCATTTT. The chain couples TRBV5-1 to TRBJ1-5, with D possibly matching TRBD1 (5 bases). V was shortened by 3 bases and J by 6 bases, with 16 bases between the two germline ends. The germline gives CDR1 SGHRS, CDR2 YFSETQ. The CDR3 runs 15 residues.

This clonotype was counted ten times or more. V usage is TRBV20-1 and J usage is TRBJ2-2; 11 bases line up with TRBD1. V dropped 6 bases and J dropped 6; count of bases not matched to a gene: 9. There are 15 residues in the CDR3. The V gene's germline CDR1 is DFQATT and CDR2 SNEGSKA (reference sequence). The DNA for the CDR3 is TGCAGTGCCTTAGCCGGACAGGGGGCTTCCGGGGAGCTGTTTTTT. Protein product: CSALAGQGASGELFF.

This clonotype appeared many times. In nucleotides, the CDR3 is TGCGCCAGCAGCTCGATGACTAGCGGGAGGTCAGATACGCAGTATTTT. Translation: CASSSMTSGRSDTQYF. V and J are TRBV5-1 and TRBJ2-3; 13 positions match TRBD2. The CDR3 totals 16 residues. The ends lost 3 bases at V and 4 bases at J; junction bases unmatched: 5. CDR1 is SGHRS and CDR2 is YFSETQ in the germline V gene. Supplemented by reference TRBV5-1 and TRBJ2-3, the full variable domain reads KAGVTQTPRYLIKTRGQQVTLSCSPISGHRSVSWYQQTPGQGLQFLFEYFSETQRNKGNFPGRFSGRQFSNSRSEMNVSTLELGDSALYLCASSSMTSGRSDTQYFGPGTRLTVL.

V is TRBV4-3 and J is TRBJ2-5; 11 nucleotides line up with TRBD2. The CDR3 loop spans 15 amino acids. J was trimmed by 1 base and V by 4 bases; bases with no gene match: 2. Germline CDR1 is LGHNA and CDR2 is YSLEER. The CDR3 DNA reads as TGCGCCAGCAGCCCGGGACTAGCGGTCCAAGAGACCCAGTACTTC. This translates into CASSPGLAVQETQYF.

CDR3 nucleotide sequence: TGTGCCAGCAGCAAAGGTGGCGGGAGTGGTCACATTCAGTACTTC. Its translation is CASSKGGGSGHIQYF. This chain links TRBV7-9 with TRBJ2-4; 7 bases match TRBD2. Germline V gene sequence: CDR1 SEHNR, CDR2 FQNEAQ (reference sequence). CDR3 size: 15 residues. With V trimmed by 5 bases and J by 8 bases, 12 bases remained unmatched.

This clonotype was observed many times. The chain joins TRBV6-5 to TRBJ2-7, with D tentatively TRBD2 (7 bases). Per the germline V gene, CDR1 is MNHEY and CDR2 is SVGAGI. The V end was cut by 0 bases, the J end by 3 bases, with 18 bases between. The CDR3 consists of 17 residues. The CDR3 DNA is TGTGCCAGCAGTTACTCATGGCCGGGGGGCAATGACTACGAGCAGTACTTC. It specifies CASSYSWPGGNDYEQYF.

This clonotype appeared many times. V usage is TRBV5-6 and J usage is TRBJ2-1, with 10 bases identical to TRBD2. The length of the CDR3 is 15 residues. The junction had 5 bases not matched to a gene; V was cut back by 4 bases and J by 4 bases. CDR1 is SGHDT and CDR2 is YYEEEE in the germline V gene. Here the CDR3 DNA reads TGTGCCAGCAGCATGGGACTAGCGAGGTACAATGAGCAGTTCTTC. This translates into CASSMGLARYNEQFF.

This clonotype was seen only a few times. This sequence joins TRBV12-3 or TRBV12-4 and TRBJ1-5; a weak D match, TRBD1 (6 bases). Trimming stripped 8 bases from V and 4 bases from J, with 9 bases between. CDR3 size: 12 residues. The CDR3 protein is CASVRGNQPQHF. As DNA, the CDR3 is TGTGCCAGCGTCAGGGGTAATCAGCCCCAGCATTTT.

This clonotype was counted a few times. The J gene is TRBJ2-1, the V gene TRBV11-2, with D unresolved. Germline assignment: CDR1 SGHAT and CDR2 FQNNGV. The germline V and J ends were trimmed by 1 base and 10 bases, with 17 bases remaining between them. The CDR3 has 15 residues. DNA for the CDR3: TGTGCCAGCAGCTTAGGGGTGTCCCGAGCAAACGAGCAGTTCTTC. Translation gives CASSLGVSRANEQFF. The variable domain in full, with the rest retrieved from reference TRBV11-2 and TRBJ2-1, is EAGVAQSPRYKIIEKRQSVAFWCNPISGHATLYWYQQILGQGPKLLIQFQNNGVVDDSQLPKDRFSAERLKGVDSTLKIQPAKLEDSAVYLCASSLGVSRANEQFFGPGTRLTVL.

Ten or more counts support this clonotype. The chain is built from TRBV5-1 and TRBJ1-2; D unresolved. Per germline, CDR1 SGHRS and CDR2 YFSETQ. CDR3 length equals 12 residues. The V end lost 3 bases, the J end lost 6 bases, and 9 bases lay between the germline ends. The CDR3 DNA follows: TGCGCCAGCAGCTCGACACTGGATGGCTACACCTTC. Translation gives CASSSTLDGYTF.

This chain uses TRBV7-9 with TRBJ2-2, with D possibly being TRBD1 (6 bases). Trimming shortened V by 6 bases and J by 9 bases, and 20 bases separated the two germline ends. This CDR3 is 15 amino acids long. CDR1 is SEHNR, CDR2 FQNEAQ, per germline (reference sequence). The CDR3 region is CASRPGTTSYRELFF. The CDR3 DNA sequence: TGTGCCAGCAGGCCCGGGACAACGTCATACAGGGAGCTGTTTTTT.

The gene calls are TRBV7-3 and TRBJ2-2; D is ambiguous. Germline CDR1 SGHTA, CDR2 FQGTGA. This CDR3 has 16 residues. V was clipped by 0 bases and J by 0 bases, with 8 bases between them. This CDR3 reads CASSLTSTTNTGELFF. The CDR3 bases are TGTGCCAGCAGCTTAACTAGTACCACGAACACCGGGGAGCTGTTTTTT. The full variable domain, with the rest looked up from reference TRBV7-3 and TRBJ2-2, is GAGVSQTPSNKVTEKGKYVELRCDPISGHTALYWYRQSLGQGPEFLIYFQGTGAADDSGLPNDRFFAVRPEGSVSTLKIQRTERGDSAVYLCASSLTSTTNTGELFFGEGSRLTVL.

This clonotype came up many times. This chain joins TRBV28 and TRBJ2-2, with a weak D call TRBD1 (5 bases). The CDR3 length is 16 residues. The V end was cut by 3 bases, the J end by 5 bases, with 16 bases between. Per the germline V gene, CDR1 is MDHEN and CDR2 is SYDVKM. The CDR3 DNA reads as TGTGCCAGCAGTTTCCCCGGGCAGGGTCAGACCGGGGAGCTGTTTTTT. This sequence encodes CASSFPGQGQTGELFF.

This clonotype has just a few counts. The J gene is TRBJ2-3, the V gene TRBV10-3; D gene ambiguous. This CDR3 has 13 residues. The V end was cut by 10 bases, the J end by 1 base, with 12 bases between. The germline gives CDR1 ENHRY, CDR2 SYGVKD. This CDR3 is CATQLKGTDTQYF. The CDR3 bases are TGTGCCACTCAGCTTAAGGGCACAGATACGCAGTATTTT.

The sample holds many counts of this clonotype. This rearrangement joins TRBV20-1 to TRBJ2-7; unclear D gene. CDR3 size: 13 residues. CDR1 and CDR2 from the germline V gene are DFQATT and SNEGSKA (reference sequence). With 0 bases removed from V and 5 bases from J, the gap between germline ends came to 11 bases. The CDR3 loop is CSAREASRNEQYF. The CDR3 DNA is TGCAGTGCTAGAGAGGCCAGTAGGAACGAGCAGTACTTC.

A note on this clonotype: A much larger clonotype is one base distant, so this may be a read error. The J gene is TRBJ2-3, the V gene TRBV5-1, with D hard to call. This CDR3 has 14 amino acids. CDR1 is SGHRS and CDR2 is YFSETQ in the germline V gene. Here the CDR3 DNA reads TGCGCCACCAGCCCCCCACGAAGCACAGATACGCAGTATTTT. It is translated as CATSPPRSTDTQYF.

V and J are TRBV3-1 and TRBJ1-5, with D maybe TRBD1 (5 bases). The CDR3 loop spans 15 amino acids. From germline, CDR1 is LGHDT and CDR2 YNNKEL (reference sequence). Between the trimmed V and J ends, which lost 6 bases and 0 bases, there was a span of 12 bases. The DNA of the CDR3 is TGTGCCAGCAGTCGGGGCCCGGATAGCAATCAGCCCCAGCATTTT. It translates to CASSRGPDSNQPQHF. The entire variable domain, with the rest obtained from reference TRBV3-1 and TRBJ1-5, is as follows: DTAVSQTPKYLVTQMGNDKSIKCEQNLGHDTMYWYKQDSKKFLKIMFSYNNKELIINETVPNRFSPKSPDKAHLNLHINSLELGDSAVYFCASSRGPDSNQPQHFGDGTRLSIL.

In its sample, this clonotype was seen many times. The chain couples TRBV5-1 to TRBJ1-1; D unclear. The CDR3 contains 13 residues. Germline CDR1 and CDR2: SGHRS and YFSETQ. Between the trimmed V and J ends, which lost 3 bases and 6 bases, there was a span of 12 bases. In DNA, the CDR3 is TGCGCCAGCAGCTCTATCACGGCCGCTGAAGCTTTCTTT. Translation gives CASSSITAAEAFF.

This clonotype has ten or more counts. The genes are TRBV12-3 or TRBV12-4 and TRBJ1-4, with a weak D call TRBD1 (5 bases). The CDR3 is 15 residues long. Trimming cost V 6 bases and J 7 bases, with 18 bases left between them. The CDR3 DNA reads as TGTGCCAGCAGCCTAGGGGTCGCGGTTACTGAAAAACTGTTTTTT. This sequence encodes CASSLGVAVTEKLFF.

The chain recombines TRBV30 with TRBJ2-7; D could derive from TRBD1 or TRBD2 (6 bases each). Germline CDR1 and CDR2: GTSNPN and SVGIG (reference sequence). V dropped 0 bases and J dropped 2 bases, with 17 bases sitting between them. The CDR3 is 16 residues long. In nucleotides, the CDR3 is TGTGCCTGGAGTGTACAAAAGGGGGGTATCCCCTACGAGCAGTACTTC. This codes for CAWSVQKGGIPYEQYF.

With respect to this clonotype: It may be a read error: a sequence one base away is much more abundant. This sequence joins TRBV5-5 and TRBJ1-1; D remains unclear. This CDR3 spans 13 amino acids. Per germline, CDR1 SGHKS and CDR2 YYEKEE (reference sequence). Trimming removed 1 base at V and 0 bases at J, with 4 bases between. CDR3 DNA: TGTGCCAGCAGCTTGAGTATGAACACTGAAGCTTTCTTT. Encoded protein: CASSLSMNTEAFF.

This clonotype was seen ten or more times. The chain couples TRBV11-2 to TRBJ2-7, with D possibly being TRBD1 or TRBD2 (5 bases each). This CDR3 has 14 amino acids. V shed 6 bases and J shed 3 bases, with 15 bases lying between them. Germline-derived CDR1 and CDR2 are SGHAT and FQNNGV. The CDR3 loop is CASRHWDPDYEQYF. The DNA for the CDR3 is TGTGCCAGCAGACATTGGGACCCTGACTACGAGCAGTACTTC.

This clonotype occurred a few times. V is TRBV5-1 and J is TRBJ2-7, with TRBD2 matching 10 bases. With V trimmed by 4 bases and J by 1 base, 8 bases remained unmatched. Germline V CDR1 and CDR2: SGHRS, YFSETQ. The CDR3 length is 16 residues. CDR3 DNA sequence: TGCGCCAGCAGCAAACTAATAGCGGGAGGTTCCTACGAGCAGTACTTC. It yields the protein CASSKLIAGGSYEQYF.

Many counts were recorded for this clonotype. The chain couples TRBV7-2 to TRBJ2-7; 7 bases fit TRBD1. Looked up from germline, CDR1 is SGHTA and CDR2 is FQGNSA. V lost 6 bases and J lost 5; bases outside the gene matches: 7. The CDR3 loop spans 13 amino acids. CDR3 protein: CASRNTGANEQYF. CDR3 in DNA: TGTGCCAGCAGGAATACAGGGGCCAACGAGCAGTACTTC.